Presented here are 14 T cell receptor beta chains from one specimen sequenced in a study of cytomegalovirus exposure and HLA in healthy donors. The repertoire was sequenced with immunoSEQ multiplex PCR; TCRdb's copy has only in-frame clones and lacks some. The profile covers about 150,000 clones, with 75% to 90% appearing a single time and approximately 20% taken by the ten largest. The material sequenced was PBMCs. These receptors all come from a man aged 18 to 29 in good health and CMV-seropositive.

This chain connects TRBV7-2 to TRBJ2-7, with TRBD2 matching 7 bases. This CDR3 is built from 15 residues. The trim removed 5 bases at V and 0 bases at J, leaving 7 bases unmatched. Per the germline V gene, CDR1 is SGHTA and CDR2 is FQGNSA. CDR3 sequence (DNA): TGTGCCAGCAGCAGGGACTACCAGACCTCCTACGAGCAGTACTTC. Its protein product is CASSRDYQTSYEQYF.

The V gene is TRBV7-3, the J gene TRBJ2-7; TRBD1 agrees at 7 bases. The J segment lost 5 bases and the V segment lost 5 bases, leaving 12 bases of the junction unmatched. This CDR3 contains 15 residues. The germline V gene has CDR1 SGHTA and CDR2 FQGTGA. The CDR3 DNA is TGTGCCAGCAGCCTAGGGAACAGGGGAAACGACGAGCAGTACTTC. Translation: CASSLGNRGNDEQYF.

This clone has just one count. The chain combines TRBV30 with TRBJ2-7, with D perhaps matching TRBD2 (7 bases). The CDR3 extends over 14 amino acids. Germline V gene lookup returns CDR1 GTSNPN and CDR2 SVGIG (reference sequence). The germline V and J ends were trimmed by 2 bases and 1 base, with 12 bases remaining between them. The CDR3 loop reads CAWSRGAPSYEQYF. The CDR3 DNA reads as TGTGCCTGGAGTCGGGGGGCCCCGTCCTACGAGCAGTACTTC.

This clone occurred a few times. V gene TRBV9 combines with J gene TRBJ1-4; D perhaps matches TRBD1 (6 bases). The length of the CDR3 is 14 residues. The V end was cut by 3 bases, the J end by 0 bases, with 6 bases between. CDR1 and CDR2 (germline): SGDLS, YYNGEE. CDR3 sequence (DNA): TGTGCCAGCAGCGACAGGGCAACTAATGAAAAACTGTTTTTT. Its protein product is CASSDRATNEKLFF.

J is TRBJ2-7 and V is TRBV18, with 13 bases matching TRBD2. Germline CDR1 reads KGHSH; CDR2 reads LQKENI. V shed 0 bases, J shed 4 bases, and the junction held 0 bases outside the gene matches. This CDR3 has 15 residues. The CDR3 nucleotides are TGTGCCAGCTCACCACCGGGACTAGCGGGATACGAGCAGTACTTC. Translated: CASSPPGLAGYEQYF.

The genes are TRBV18 and TRBJ2-2, with TRBD1 identical over 9 bases. Germline CDR1 reads KGHSH; CDR2 reads LQKENI. V lost 1 base to trimming and J lost 2 bases; unmatched junction nucleotides: 8. The CDR3 runs 18 residues. CDR3 nucleotide sequence: TGTGCCAGCTCACCACGGAGAAAGGGACAGGGTAACACCGGGGAGCTGTTTTTT. It codes for CASSPRRKGQGNTGELFF.

The chain joins TRBV10-3 to TRBJ2-1, with 9 bases that match TRBD1. Trimming removed 7 bases from V and 10 bases from J; junction bases left unmatched: 5. Germline V CDR1 and CDR2: ENHRY, SYGVKD. This CDR3 is built from 12 residues. The CDR3 protein is CAIKGQGGEQFF. CDR3 sequence (DNA): TGTGCCATCAAGGGACAGGGAGGCGAGCAGTTCTTC.

This chain uses TRBV6-4 with TRBJ2-1; the match to TRBD2 covers 11 bases. The V gene's germline CDR1 is MRHNA and CDR2 SNTAGT. The length of the CDR3 is 15 residues. J was trimmed by 5 bases and V by 3 bases; bases with no gene match: 3. The CDR3 coding sequence is TGTGCCAGCAGTGAGCTAGCGGGAGGCCACAATGAGCAGTTCTTC. The encoded protein is CASSELAGGHNEQFF.

The rearrangement links TRBV27 to TRBJ1-1; 8 bases line up with TRBD1. V lost 5 bases, J lost 5 bases, and 13 bases stayed unmatched. The CDR3 length is 16 residues. Per germline, CDR1 MNHEY and CDR2 SMNVEV (reference sequence). The CDR3 DNA follows: TGTGCCAGCAGTCTCTACAGGGGGGAGCCGCGAACTGAAGCTTTCTTT. It translates to CASSLYRGEPRTEAFF.

This clone was observed at least ten times. The V and J genes are TRBV6-4 and TRBJ2-1; TRBD2 matches 7 bases. CDR3 length: 15 amino acids. Looked up from germline, CDR1 is MRHNA and CDR2 is SNTAGT. J lost 2 bases, V lost 3 bases, and 4 bases had no gene match. The CDR3 nucleotides read TGTGCCAGCAGTGAAAGTGGGGGGGCCTACAATGAGCAGTTCTTC. This gives the protein CASSESGGAYNEQFF.

V gene TRBV27 combines with J gene TRBJ1-2, with TRBD1 identical over 7 bases. V shed 6 bases and J 1 base; nucleotides not matched to a gene: 8. Germline V lookup: CDR1 MNHEY, CDR2 SMNVEV (reference sequence). The CDR3 runs 15 residues. DNA of the CDR3: TGTGCCAGCAGACGAGGGGGCCTCAATAACTATGGCTACACCTTC. It translates to CASRRGGLNNYGYTF.

The chain is built from TRBV23-1 and TRBJ2-6, with D unresolved. TRBV23-1 is an ORF, with its function uncertain. This CDR3 is built from 16 residues. Trimming shortened V by 0 bases and J by 0 bases, and 6 bases separated the two germline ends. The CDR3 region is CASSQSGSSGANVLTF. As DNA, the CDR3 is TGCGCCAGCAGTCAATCGGGCAGCTCTGGGGCCAACGTCCTGACTTTC.

This chain links TRBV7-6 with TRBJ1-5, with D hard to call. In germline, CDR1 is SGHVS, CDR2 FNYEAQ. V lost 0 bases, J lost 2 bases, and 8 bases lay in between. This CDR3 has 15 amino acids. CDR3 protein: CASSLAPGGNQPQHF. The DNA of the CDR3 is TGTGCCAGCAGCTTAGCGCCGGGAGGCAATCAGCCCCAGCATTTT.

This clone was observed once. The rearrangement joins TRBV11-2 to TRBJ2-7; D is undetermined. Trimming pared 9 bases from V and 3 bases from J, leaving 9 bases between. The length of the CDR3 is 11 residues. CDR1 SGHAT and CDR2 FQNNGV come from the germline V gene. The CDR3 protein is CASRIDYEQYF. In DNA form, the CDR3 reads TGTGCCAGTAGAATCGACTACGAGCAGTACTTC.